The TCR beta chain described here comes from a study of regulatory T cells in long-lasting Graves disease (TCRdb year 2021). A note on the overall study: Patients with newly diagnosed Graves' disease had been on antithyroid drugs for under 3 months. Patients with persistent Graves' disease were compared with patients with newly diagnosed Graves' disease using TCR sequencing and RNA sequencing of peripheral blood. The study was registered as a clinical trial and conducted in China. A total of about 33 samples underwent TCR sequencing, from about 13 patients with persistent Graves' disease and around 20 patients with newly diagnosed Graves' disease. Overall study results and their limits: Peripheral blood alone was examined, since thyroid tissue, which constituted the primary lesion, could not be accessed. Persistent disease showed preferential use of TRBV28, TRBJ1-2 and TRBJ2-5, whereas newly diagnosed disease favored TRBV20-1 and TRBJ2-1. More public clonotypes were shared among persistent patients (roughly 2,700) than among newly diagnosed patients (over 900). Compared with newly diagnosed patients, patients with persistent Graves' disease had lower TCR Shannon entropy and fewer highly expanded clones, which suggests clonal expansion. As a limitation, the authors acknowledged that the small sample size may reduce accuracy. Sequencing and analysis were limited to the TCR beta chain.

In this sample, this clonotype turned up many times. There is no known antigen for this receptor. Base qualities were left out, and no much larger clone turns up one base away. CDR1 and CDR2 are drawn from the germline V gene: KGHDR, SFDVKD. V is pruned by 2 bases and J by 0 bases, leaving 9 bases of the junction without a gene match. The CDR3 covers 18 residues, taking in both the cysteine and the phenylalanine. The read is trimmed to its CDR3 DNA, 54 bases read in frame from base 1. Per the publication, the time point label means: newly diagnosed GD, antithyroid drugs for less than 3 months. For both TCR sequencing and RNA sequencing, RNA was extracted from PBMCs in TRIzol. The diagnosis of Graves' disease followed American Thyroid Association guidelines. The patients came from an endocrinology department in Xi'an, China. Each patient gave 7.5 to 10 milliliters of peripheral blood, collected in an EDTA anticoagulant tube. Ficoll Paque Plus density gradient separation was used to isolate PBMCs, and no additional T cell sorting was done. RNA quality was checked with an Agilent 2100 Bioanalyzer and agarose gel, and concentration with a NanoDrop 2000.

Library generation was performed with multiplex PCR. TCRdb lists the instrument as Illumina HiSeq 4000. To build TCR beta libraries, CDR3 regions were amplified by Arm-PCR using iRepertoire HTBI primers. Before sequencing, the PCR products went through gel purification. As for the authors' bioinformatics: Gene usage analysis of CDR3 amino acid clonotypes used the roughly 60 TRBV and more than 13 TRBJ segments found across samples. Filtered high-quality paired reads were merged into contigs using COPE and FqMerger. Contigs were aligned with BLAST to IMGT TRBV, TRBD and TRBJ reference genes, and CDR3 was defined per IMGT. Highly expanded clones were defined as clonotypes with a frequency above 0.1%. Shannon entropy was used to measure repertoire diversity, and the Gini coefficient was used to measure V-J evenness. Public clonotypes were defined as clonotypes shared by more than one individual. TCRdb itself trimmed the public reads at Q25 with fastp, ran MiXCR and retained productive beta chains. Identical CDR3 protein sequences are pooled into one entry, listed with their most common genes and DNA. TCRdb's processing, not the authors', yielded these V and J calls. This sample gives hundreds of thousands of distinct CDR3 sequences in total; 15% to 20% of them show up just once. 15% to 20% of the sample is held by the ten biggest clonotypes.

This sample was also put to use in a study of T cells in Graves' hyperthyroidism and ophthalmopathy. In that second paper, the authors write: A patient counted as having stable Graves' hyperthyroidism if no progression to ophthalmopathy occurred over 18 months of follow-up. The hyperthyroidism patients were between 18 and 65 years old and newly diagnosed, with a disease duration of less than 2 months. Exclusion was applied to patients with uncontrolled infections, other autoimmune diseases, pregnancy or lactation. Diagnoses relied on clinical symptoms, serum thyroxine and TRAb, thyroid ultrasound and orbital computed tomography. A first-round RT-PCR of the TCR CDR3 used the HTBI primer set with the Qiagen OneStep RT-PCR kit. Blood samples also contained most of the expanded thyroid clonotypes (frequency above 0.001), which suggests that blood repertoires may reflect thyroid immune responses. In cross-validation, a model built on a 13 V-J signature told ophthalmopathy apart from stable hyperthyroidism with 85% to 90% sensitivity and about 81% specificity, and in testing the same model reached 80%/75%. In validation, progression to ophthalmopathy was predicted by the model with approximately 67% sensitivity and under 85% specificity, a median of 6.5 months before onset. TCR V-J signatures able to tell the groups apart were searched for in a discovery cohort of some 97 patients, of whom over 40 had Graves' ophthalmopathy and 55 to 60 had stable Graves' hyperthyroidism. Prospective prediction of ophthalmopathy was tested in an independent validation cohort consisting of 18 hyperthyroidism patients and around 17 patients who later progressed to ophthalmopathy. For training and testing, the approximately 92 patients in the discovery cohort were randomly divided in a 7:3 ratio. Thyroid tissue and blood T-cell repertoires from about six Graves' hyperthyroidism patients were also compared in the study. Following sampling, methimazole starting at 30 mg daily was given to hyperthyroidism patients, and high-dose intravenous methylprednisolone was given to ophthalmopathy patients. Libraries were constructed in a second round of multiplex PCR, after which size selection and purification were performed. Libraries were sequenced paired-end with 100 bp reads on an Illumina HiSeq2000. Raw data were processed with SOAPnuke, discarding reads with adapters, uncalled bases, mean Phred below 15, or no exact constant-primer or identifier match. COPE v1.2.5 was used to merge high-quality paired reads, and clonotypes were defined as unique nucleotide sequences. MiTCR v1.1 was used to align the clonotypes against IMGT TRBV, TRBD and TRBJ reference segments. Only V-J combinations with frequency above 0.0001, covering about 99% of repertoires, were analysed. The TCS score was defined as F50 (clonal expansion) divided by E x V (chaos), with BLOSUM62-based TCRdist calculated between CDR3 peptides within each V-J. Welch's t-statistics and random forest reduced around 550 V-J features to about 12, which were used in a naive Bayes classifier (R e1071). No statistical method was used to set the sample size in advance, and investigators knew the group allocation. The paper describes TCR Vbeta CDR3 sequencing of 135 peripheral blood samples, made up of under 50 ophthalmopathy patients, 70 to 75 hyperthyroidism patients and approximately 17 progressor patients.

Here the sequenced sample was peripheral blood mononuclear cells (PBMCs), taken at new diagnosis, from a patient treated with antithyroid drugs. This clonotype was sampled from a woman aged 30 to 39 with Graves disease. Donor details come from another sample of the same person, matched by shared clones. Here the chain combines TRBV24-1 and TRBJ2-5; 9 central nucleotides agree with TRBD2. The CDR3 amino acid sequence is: CATSDWNELAGYQETQYF. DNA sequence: TGTGCCACCAGTGATTGGAATGAGCTAGCGGGGTACCAAGAGACCCAGTACTTC.